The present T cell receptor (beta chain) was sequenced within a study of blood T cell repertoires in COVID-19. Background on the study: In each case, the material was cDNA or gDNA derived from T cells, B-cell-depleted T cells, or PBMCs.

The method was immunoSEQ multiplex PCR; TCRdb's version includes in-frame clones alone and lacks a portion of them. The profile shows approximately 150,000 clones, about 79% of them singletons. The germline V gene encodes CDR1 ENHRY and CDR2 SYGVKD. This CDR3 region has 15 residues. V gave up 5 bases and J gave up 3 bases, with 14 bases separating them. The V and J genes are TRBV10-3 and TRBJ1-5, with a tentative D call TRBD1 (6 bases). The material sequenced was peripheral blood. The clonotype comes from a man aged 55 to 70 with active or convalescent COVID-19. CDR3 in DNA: TGTGCCATCAGTCCGACAGGCACTGACAATCAGCCCCAGCATTTT. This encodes CAISPTGTDNQPQHF.